A single sample is the source of the 7 T cell receptor beta chains below, sequenced in a study of blood T cells in healthy people across ages. Next came a second PCR, run for roughly 6 to 11 cycles, which used a sample-barcoded 5' primer along with a J-beta primer mix. One entry per CDR3 protein results from TCRdb running MiXCR on the 5' RACE reads. The sample holds approximately 780,000 distinct CDR3 sequences, roughly 24% seen once. The data were also submitted as part of a second study, on T cells of mothers and their children.

The sample taken for sequencing was blood. The receptors were gathered from a boy aged 5-17 years in good health.

The chain combines TRBV9 with TRBJ2-2; either TRBD1 or TRBD2 may supply D (5 bases each). V was shortened by 3 bases and J by 7 bases, with 19 bases between the two germline ends. The CDR3 contains 16 residues. Germline CDR1 reads SGDLS; CDR2 reads YYNGEE. CDR3 region: CASSADPGPAGGELFF. Here the CDR3 DNA reads TGTGCCAGCAGCGCGGACCCGGGACCCGCGGGCGGGGAGCTGTTTTTT.

The genes are TRBV4-2 and TRBJ2-5, with 14 nucleotides matching TRBD2. The junction had 6 bases not matched to a gene; V was cut back by 4 bases and J by 5 bases. CDR1 is LGHNA, CDR2 YNFKEQ, per germline. CDR3 length: 16 residues. The chain's CDR3 is CASSPGLAGVFETQYF. CDR3 nucleotide sequence: TGTGCCAGCAGCCCGGGACTAGCGGGGGTTTTCGAGACCCAGTACTTC.

This clonotype has only a few counts. The chain is built from TRBV6-6 and TRBJ2-1; D may be TRBD1 (6 bases). Trimming took 0 bases from V and 4 from J, leaving 13 bases between them. The CDR3 is 16 residues long. Germline lookup yields CDR1 MNHNY and CDR2 SVGAGI (reference sequence). This CDR3 reads CASSYSRGMRYNEQFF. CDR3 nucleotide sequence: TGTGCCAGCAGTTACTCAAGGGGGATGAGGTACAATGAGCAGTTCTTC.

The chain recombines TRBV20-1 with TRBJ2-1; maybe TRBD2 (6 bases). Per germline, CDR1 DFQATT and CDR2 SNEGSKA (reference sequence). The CDR3 extends over 12 amino acids. Trimming removed 5 bases from V and 15 bases from J, with 20 bases in between. Here the CDR3 reads CSAHFKTGLRFF. Here the CDR3 DNA reads TGCAGTGCTCACTTTAAAACGGGACTCAGGTTCTTC.

The genes are TRBV9 and TRBJ2-6; TRBD1 matches 8 bases. The CDR3 runs to 18 residues. Trimming took 0 bases from V and 0 from J; bases not matched to a gene: 5. In germline, CDR1 is SGDLS, CDR2 YYNGEE. This chain's CDR3 is CASSVGDRIVSGANVLTF. The DNA of the CDR3 is TGTGCCAGCAGCGTAGGGGACAGGATCGTCTCTGGGGCCAACGTCCTGACTTTC.

The V and J genes are TRBV20-1 and TRBJ2-7; either TRBD1 or TRBD2 may supply D (5 bases each). This CDR3 region has 14 residues. V was clipped by 6 bases and J by 0 bases, with 15 bases between them. The germline V gene has CDR1 DFQATT and CDR2 SNEGSKA (reference sequence). The CDR3 spells CSARDVGSSYEQYF. CDR3 coding DNA: TGCAGTGCAAGGGACGTAGGGTCCTCCTACGAGCAGTACTTC.

As concerns this clonotype: The junction and the germline gene differ at one end; a read error may be behind it. This chain uses TRBV28 with TRBJ1-4, with D unresolved. The CDR3 has 17 residues. Germline-derived CDR1 and CDR2 are MDHEN and SYDVKM. The CDR3 coding sequence is TGTGCCAGCAGTTCCTTTCGGTGGGATTCAACTAATGAGAAACTGTTTTTT. Translation gives CASSSFRWDSTNEKLFF.